Following are 11 T cell receptor beta chains from one sample sequenced in a study of blood T cells in healthy people across ages (dated by TCRdb to the mid-2010s). The library was generated by 5' RACE. Sequenced using an Illumina HiSeq 2500. A second PCR of roughly 7 to 11 cycles was performed with a sample-barcoded 5' primer and a J-beta primer mix. TCRdb trimmed the raw reads at Q25, called clones with MiXCR and kept productive beta chains. When rows share a CDR3 protein, they turn into one entry using the most common DNA and genes. This sample comprises about a million distinct CDR3 sequences, approximately 38% of them detected only once. The top ten constitute about 12% of the sample. Material: blood. These receptors were obtained from a man aged 18 to 29 in good health.

This clonotype was seen a few times. The V and J genes are TRBV30 and TRBJ2-4; D is possibly TRBD2 (6 bases). The J call may not be correct, given that the DNA end is closer to TRBJ2-7. Looked up from germline, CDR1 is GTSNPN and CDR2 is SVGIG (reference sequence). The CDR3 is made up of 13 amino acids. CDR3 coding DNA: TGTGCCTGGAGTGTATTTTCGGGGGTCGAGCAGTACTTC. This translates into CAWSVFSGVEQYF.

This sequence joins TRBV5-1 and TRBJ1-1; D is unresolved. Germline V gene lookup returns CDR1 SGHRS and CDR2 YFSETQ. Trimming left V 4 bases short and J 7 bases short, with 17 bases between. CDR3 size: 14 residues. DNA of the CDR3: TGCGCCAGCAGCAGCAGCCAACCCCCCAATGAAGCTTTCTTT. Amino acid sequence: CASSSSQPPNEAFF.

This clonotype has more than one count but fewer than ten. This chain links TRBV6-1 with TRBJ1-5; D is undetermined. Germline V CDR1 and CDR2: MNHNS, SASEGT. Trimming cost V 1 base and J 4 bases, with 8 bases left between them. CDR3 length: 14 residues. In DNA form, the CDR3 reads TGTGCCAGCAGTGAAGTCCGGGTTAATCAGCCCCAGCATTTT. Amino acids: CASSEVRVNQPQHF.

This clonotype turned up a few times. This rearrangement joins TRBV21-1 to TRBJ2-2; the table's D call TRBD1 went unverified against the DNA. TRBV21-1 is described as a pseudogene. This CDR3 has 19 amino acids. The CDR3: CASSPPKEKDREIIGELFF. The CDR3 nucleotides are TGTGCCAGCAGTCCCCCTAAGGAAAAGGACAGGGAGATCATCGGGGAGCTGTTTTTT.

V usage is TRBV4-3 and J usage is TRBJ2-3; D is possibly TRBD1 or TRBD2 (5 bases each). Trimming left V 0 bases short and J 3 bases short, with 16 bases between. This CDR3 has 17 amino acids. CDR1 is LGHNA, CDR2 YSLEER, per germline. CDR3 nucleotides: TGCGCCAGCAGCCAAGAGACGGCCGGGGCCCTTACAGATACGCAGTATTTT. It yields the protein CASSQETAGALTDTQYF.

V is TRBV25-1 and J is TRBJ1-5; 9 nucleotides agree with TRBD1. This CDR3 has 18 residues. CDR1 and CDR2 (germline): MGHDK, SYGVNS. V dropped 4 bases and J dropped 6; count of bases not matched to a gene: 16. The CDR3 region is CASSGPPLGQGRCQPQHF. In nucleotides, the CDR3 is TGTGCCAGCAGTGGACCTCCTCTGGGACAGGGAAGATGTCAGCCCCAGCATTTT.

This chain's CDR3 is CASSKDDVPKGSRGYTF. The CDR3, as DNA: TGTGCCAGCAGCAAAGATGATGTTCCTAAGGGCAGTCGGGGCTACACCTTC. The V call is TRBV21-1, the J call TRBJ1-2. TRBV21-1 constitutes a pseudogene. CDR3 length: 17 residues.

The rearrangement joins TRBV12-3 or TRBV12-4 to TRBJ1-2, with 8 bases that match TRBD1. The CDR3 consists of 12 residues. V was pared by 7 bases and J by 3 bases, with 1 base of the junction left unmatched. CDR3 in amino acids: CASKDRDYGYTF. For the CDR3, the DNA is TGTGCCAGCAAGGACAGGGACTATGGCTACACCTTC.

This clonotype came up many times. The J gene is TRBJ2-5, the V gene TRBV13, with 7 bases fitting TRBD2. V lost 3 bases to trimming and J lost 2 bases; unmatched junction nucleotides: 6. Looked up from germline, CDR1 is PRHDT and CDR2 is FYEKMQ (reference sequence). This CDR3 contains 15 residues. The CDR3 DNA follows: TGTGCCAGCAGCTTTTTCAAGCGGGGACAAGAGACCCAGTACTTC. Amino acid sequence: CASSFFKRGQETQYF. The variable domain in full, completed from reference TRBV13 and TRBJ2-5, reads AAGVIQSPRHLIKEKRETATLKCYPIPRHDTVYWYQQGPGQDPQFLISFYEKMQSDKGSIPDRFSAQQFSDYHSELNMSSLELGDSALYFCASSFFKRGQETQYFGPGTRLLVL.

This sequence joins TRBV27 and TRBJ2-3, with D uncertain. Germline loops: CDR1 MNHEY, CDR2 SMNVEV (reference sequence). CDR3 length: 15 amino acids. Trimming shortened V by 5 bases and J by 6 bases, and 18 bases separated the two germline ends. Here the CDR3 reads CASSPFRLAADTQYF. The CDR3 DNA follows: TGTGCCAGCAGTCCATTTCGCTTAGCTGCCGATACGCAGTATTTT.

This clonotype has a handful of counts. The chain combines TRBV3-1 with TRBJ1-4; TRBD1 is a possible D gene (5 bases). This CDR3 is 12 amino acids long. Trimming removed 0 bases from V and 14 bases from J, with 10 bases in between. Germline V gene data show CDR1 as LGHDT and CDR2 as YNNKEL (reference sequence). The CDR3 bases are TGTGCCAGCAGCCAAGATTGGGGGTTTCTGTTTTTT. Translating gives CASSQDWGFLFF. Combining the CDR3 with reference TRBV3-1 and TRBJ1-4 gives the whole variable domain DTAVSQTPKYLVTQMGNDKSIKCEQNLGHDTMYWYKQDSKKFLKIMFSYNNKELIINETVPNRFSPKSPDKAHLNLHINSLELGDSAVYFCASSQDWGFLFFGSGTQLSVL.